These 28 T cell receptor beta chains came from one sample sequenced in a study of chemoradiotherapy in HPV16-positive cancers. Measured with immunoSEQ multiplex PCR; TCRdb has only the in-frame clones, and not every one. The data contain about 35,000 clones, 85% to 90% of them singletons. Sequenced material: blood, taken from a patient who underwent chemoradiotherapy. The receptors shown here come from a human donor with HPV-associated anogenital cancer.

This rearrangement joins TRBV7-2 to TRBJ2-7, with D perhaps matching TRBD1 (5 bases). Trimming took 5 bases from V and 0 from J, leaving 14 bases between them. The CDR3 covers 15 residues. Per the germline V gene, CDR1 is SGHTA and CDR2 is FQGNSA. The DNA of the CDR3 is TGTGCCAGCAGCCCCAGGGTTTTGTCCTCCTACGAGCAGTACTTC. This encodes CASSPRVLSSYEQYF. Supplemented by reference TRBV7-2 and TRBJ2-7, the full variable domain reads GAGVSQSPSNKVTEKGKDVELRCDPISGHTALYWYRQSLGQGLEFLIYFQGNSAPDKSGLPSDRFSAERTGGSVSTLTIQRTQQEDSAVYLCASSPRVLSSYEQYFGPGTRLTVT.

This clone was observed a single time. This chain links TRBV9 with TRBJ2-7; D gene ambiguous. V lost 3 bases to trimming and J lost 3 bases, with 7 bases between them. Germline V gene data show CDR1 as SGDLS and CDR2 as YYNGEE. This CDR3 is 12 amino acids long. This CDR3 reads CASSAPNYEQYF. CDR3 sequence (DNA): TGTGCCAGCAGCGCCCCGAACTACGAGCAGTACTTC.

The chain employs TRBV5-1 and TRBJ2-7; possibly TRBD1 or TRBD2 for D (7 bases each). This CDR3 has 14 residues. The germline V and J ends were trimmed by 4 bases and 4 bases, with 15 bases remaining between them. Germline assignment: CDR1 SGHRS and CDR2 YFSETQ. CDR3 DNA sequence: TGCGCCAGCAGCGCGGGGGACAGAAGATACGAGCAGTACTTC. Amino acid sequence: CASSAGDRRYEQYF.

The J gene is TRBJ1-4, the V gene TRBV18, with D hard to call. CDR3 size: 13 residues. Germline loops: CDR1 KGHSH, CDR2 LQKENI. V was cut by 8 bases and J by 0 bases, with 7 bases left in between. The CDR3 loop is CASRRATNEKLFF. In DNA form, the CDR3 reads TGTGCCAGCCGACGGGCAACTAATGAAAAACTGTTTTTT.

The V call is TRBV19, the J call TRBJ1-2, with TRBD1 as a possible D gene (5 bases). The germline CDR1 and CDR2 sequences are LNHDA and SQIVND (reference sequence). The CDR3 has 13 amino acids. The V end was cut by 0 bases, the J end by 3 bases, with 5 bases between. CDR3 nucleotides: TGTGCCAGTAGTATAGACAGGGACTATGGCTACACCTTC. Translation: CASSIDRDYGYTF.

The rearrangement uses TRBV5-5 and TRBJ1-2, with D hard to call. Germline V gene sequence: CDR1 SGHKS, CDR2 YYEKEE (reference sequence). The CDR3 covers 15 residues. V dropped 1 base and J dropped 2 bases, with 12 bases sitting between them. The CDR3 loop is CASSLMAGMNYGYTF. CDR3 coding DNA: TGTGCCAGCAGCTTGATGGCCGGGATGAACTATGGCTACACCTTC.

The chain carries TRBV5-6 and TRBJ2-2, with 9 bases identical to TRBD2. This CDR3 is 12 amino acids long. V lost 0 bases, J lost 16 bases, and 4 bases stayed unmatched. Germline lookup yields CDR1 SGHDT and CDR2 YYEEEE. The CDR3 region has the DNA TGTGCCAGCAGCTTGGAAGGCGGGGGGGCGTTTTTT. Translated, it gives CASSLEGGGAFF. The variable domain in full, with the rest retrieved from reference TRBV5-6 and TRBJ2-2, is DAGVTQSPTHLIKTRGQQVTLRCSPKSGHDTVSWYQQALGQGPQFIFQYYEEEERQRGNFPDRFSGHQFPNYSSELNVNALLLGDSALYLCASSLEGGGAFFGEGSRLTVL.

This clone was seen more than once but under ten times. V usage is TRBV19 and J usage is TRBJ1-2; 7 nucleotides agree with TRBD1. The CDR3 is made up of 15 amino acids. The germline CDR1 and CDR2 sequences are LNHDA and SQIVND (reference sequence). With 6 bases clipped from V and 4 bases from J, the junction kept 11 bases outside the gene matches. CDR3 bases: TGTGCCAGTAGCACGACCCCGGGACAGATCTATGGCTACACCTTC. Its protein is CASSTTPGQIYGYTF. Complete variable domain (other parts from reference TRBV19 and TRBJ1-2): DGGITQSPKYLFRKEGQNVTLSCEQNLNHDAMYWYRQDPGQGLRLIYYSQIVNDFQKGDIAEGYSVSREKKESFPLTVTSAQKNPTAFYLCASSTTPGQIYGYTFGSGTRLTVV.

The rearrangement uses TRBV5-6 and TRBJ2-3, with a weak D call TRBD2 (5 bases). CDR3 length: 17 residues. Germline CDR1 and CDR2: SGHDT and YYEEEE. Trimming shortened V by 4 bases and J by 1 base, and 19 bases separated the two germline ends. The CDR3 nucleotides are TGTGCCAGCAGCCCCTATAAACTAGGACGTGGCACAGATACGCAGTATTTT. Translated: CASSPYKLGRGTDTQYF.

This chain joins TRBV27 and TRBJ1-6, with 8 bases fitting TRBD1. The V segment lost 8 bases and the J segment 6 bases; nucleotides outside the gene matches: 9. The CDR3 length is 15 residues. The germline V gene has CDR1 MNHEY and CDR2 SMNVEV (reference sequence). CDR3 sequence reads: CASARRQGPNSPLHF. For the CDR3, the DNA is TGTGCCAGCGCACGCAGACAGGGGCCTAATTCACCCCTCCACTTT.

This sequence joins TRBV4-2 and TRBJ1-1; D remains unclear. Between the trimmed V and J ends, which lost 0 bases and 3 bases, there was a span of 8 bases. This CDR3 has 14 amino acids. Germline CDR1 and CDR2: LGHNA and YNFKEQ. The CDR3 nucleotides are TGTGCCAGCAGCCAAGATTTAAGGGACACTGAAGCTTTCTTT. The encoded protein is CASSQDLRDTEAFF.

The chain recombines TRBV10-2 with TRBJ1-2, with 8 positions matching TRBD1. CDR1 is WSHSY, CDR2 SAAADI, per germline. V shed 2 bases, J shed 0 bases, and the junction held 11 bases outside the gene matches. This CDR3 has 18 amino acids. The CDR3 loop reads CASSEAGMRGQANYGYTF. Here the CDR3 DNA reads TGCGCCAGCAGTGAGGCCGGGATGCGGGGACAGGCTAACTATGGCTACACCTTC.

The J gene is TRBJ2-7, the V gene TRBV4-1; 7 positions match TRBD2. Trimming cost V 3 bases and J 1 base; bases outside gene matches: 12. The germline gives CDR1 MGHRA, CDR2 YSYEKL. This CDR3 has 17 amino acids. Here the CDR3 reads CASSHHSRGGGSYEQYF. CDR3 bases: TGCGCCAGCAGCCACCACAGCCGGGGCGGGGGTTCCTACGAGCAGTACTTC.

The chain has TRBV4-2 and TRBJ1-5, with a tentative D call TRBD1 (6 bases). The CDR3 is made up of 15 amino acids. V lost 3 bases and J lost 7, with 16 bases in between. From germline, CDR1 is LGHNA and CDR2 YNFKEQ. CDR3 residues: CASSHPGPGAQPQHF. The CDR3 DNA is TGTGCCAGCAGCCACCCTGGACCGGGGGCCCAGCCCCAGCATTTT.

The V and J genes are TRBV5-1 and TRBJ1-2, with D unresolved. The CDR3 is 13 residues long. The germline CDR1 and CDR2 sequences are SGHRS and YFSETQ. The V gene lost 0 bases and the J gene lost 5 bases, with 8 bases spanning the gap. The CDR3 here is CASSLDTVYGYTF. CDR3 DNA: TGCGCCAGCAGCTTGGACACGGTATATGGCTACACCTTC.

V is TRBV7-8 and J is TRBJ1-2, with D maybe TRBD1 (5 bases). The germline gives CDR1 SGHVS, CDR2 FQNEAQ. The V end was cut by 6 bases, the J end by 4 bases, with 15 bases between. This CDR3 region has 14 residues. CDR3 protein: CASSYNRDGYGYTF. As DNA, the CDR3 is TGTGCCAGCAGTTACAACCGGGACGGCTATGGCTACACCTTC.

V gene TRBV27 combines with J gene TRBJ2-7; 8 nucleotides line up with TRBD1. V was pared by 5 bases and J by 7 bases, with 10 bases of the junction left unmatched. Germline values: CDR1 MNHEY, CDR2 SMNVEV (reference sequence). CDR3 length: 14 amino acids. Written as DNA, the CDR3 is TGTGCCAGCAGTCCAAGACAGGGGTCGAGGGAGCAGTACTTC. It specifies CASSPRQGSREQYF.

The chain couples TRBV29-1 to TRBJ1-1; TRBD1 might be the D (5 bases). Trimming pared 4 bases from V and 0 bases from J, leaving 12 bases between. This CDR3 has 14 residues. From germline, CDR1 is SQVTM and CDR2 ANQGSEA. CDR3 region: CSVAPRGLNTEAFF. Written as DNA, the CDR3 is TGCAGCGTTGCCCCGCGGGGCTTGAACACTGAAGCTTTCTTT.

The rearrangement joins TRBV5-1 to TRBJ1-1; 7 bases agree with TRBD1. The V gene end was trimmed by 5 bases and the J gene end by 4 bases; junction bases not matched to a gene: 11. Germline CDR1 and CDR2: SGHRS and YFSETQ. The CDR3 runs 15 residues. The CDR3: CASRFRQGDTTEAFF. The CDR3 DNA sequence: TGCGCCAGCAGATTCCGACAGGGCGACACCACTGAAGCTTTCTTT.

The chain is built from TRBV19 and TRBJ2-1; D remains ambiguous. Trimming left V 7 bases short and J 7 bases short, with 8 bases between. The CDR3 totals 11 residues. The germline V gene has CDR1 LNHDA and CDR2 SQIVND (reference sequence). CDR3: CASTRWNEQFF. The CDR3 nucleotides are TGTGCCAGTACGAGGTGGAATGAGCAGTTCTTC. The entire variable domain, with the rest obtained from reference TRBV19 and TRBJ2-1, is as follows: DGGITQSPKYLFRKEGQNVTLSCEQNLNHDAMYWYRQDPGQGLRLIYYSQIVNDFQKGDIAEGYSVSREKKESFPLTVTSAQKNPTAFYLCASTRWNEQFFGPGTRLTVL.

The rearrangement joins TRBV7-2 to TRBJ1-5; D may be TRBD1 (5 bases). Deletions cut 2 bases from V and 6 bases from J, with 14 bases between. Per germline, CDR1 SGHTA and CDR2 FQGNSA. This CDR3 region has 15 residues. CDR3 bases: TGTGCCAGCAGCTTAATGGGGAGGGGTGGTCAGCCCCAGCATTTT. As protein: CASSLMGRGGQPQHF.

The rearrangement uses TRBV27 and TRBJ1-6, with no clear D. Trimming stripped 8 bases from V and 10 bases from J, with 18 bases between. Germline V lookup: CDR1 MNHEY, CDR2 SMNVEV (reference sequence). This CDR3 comprises 14 residues. The CDR3 DNA is TGTGCCAGCGGCCGTGGGGAGGTGGAATCACCCCTCCACTTT. Translation gives CASGRGEVESPLHF.

The genes are TRBV5-1 and TRBJ1-1; 8 bases fit TRBD1. Trimming removed 3 bases from V and 1 base from J; junction bases left unmatched: 8. Germline CDR1 SGHRS, CDR2 YFSETQ. The CDR3 is 16 residues long. The CDR3, as DNA: TGCGCCAGCAGCTCTGGACAGGGTGAGTGGAACACTGAAGCTTTCTTT. As protein: CASSSGQGEWNTEAFF.

This rearrangement joins TRBV4-3 to TRBJ2-1; no definite D call. Germline V gene data show CDR1 as LGHNA and CDR2 as YSLEER. This CDR3 spans 15 amino acids. Trimming shortened V by 4 bases and J by 3 bases, and 13 bases separated the two germline ends. For the CDR3, the DNA is TGCGCCAGCAGCCTCCAATGGCATTTCTACAATGAGCAGTTCTTC. This gives the protein CASSLQWHFYNEQFF.

The chain couples TRBV7-9 to TRBJ2-3; weak D call: TRBD2 (6 bases). The CDR3 loop spans 14 amino acids. Germline lookup yields CDR1 SEHNR and CDR2 FQNEAQ (reference sequence). Trimming removed 1 base at V and 6 bases at J, with 11 bases between. DNA for the CDR3: TGTGCCAGCAGCTTAGAACTAGCTGCGGATACGCAGTATTTT. Translating it yields CASSLELAADTQYF.

The rearrangement links TRBV13 to TRBJ2-3; 11 bases fit TRBD2. Germline-derived CDR1 and CDR2 are PRHDT and FYEKMQ (reference sequence). This CDR3 region has 19 residues. V was clipped by 4 bases and J by 2 bases; unmatched bases: 14. The CDR3 DNA sequence: TGTGCCAGCAGCTCCCGTACATCCGGGACTAGCGGAAACACAGATACGCAGTATTTT. Protein product: CASSSRTSGTSGNTDTQYF.

The J gene is TRBJ1-2, the V gene TRBV5-1, with D perhaps matching TRBD1 (5 bases). Per germline, CDR1 SGHRS and CDR2 YFSETQ. This CDR3 contains 15 residues. V lost 4 bases, J lost 4 bases, and 17 bases lay in between. The CDR3 nucleotides read TGCGCCAGCAGCCCCGAGCCGAGGGGAGTCTATGGCTACACCTTC. Amino acids: CASSPEPRGVYGYTF. Using reference TRBV5-1 and TRBJ1-2 for the parts outside the CDR3, the full variable domain is KAGVTQTPRYLIKTRGQQVTLSCSPISGHRSVSWYQQTPGQGLQFLFEYFSETQRNKGNFPGRFSGRQFSNSRSEMNVSTLELGDSALYLCASSPEPRGVYGYTFGSGTRLTVV.

The genes are TRBV2 and TRBJ2-2, with 8 bases that match TRBD1. With V trimmed by 7 bases and J by 5 bases, 9 bases remained unmatched. Germline V gives CDR1 SNHLY, CDR2 FYNNEI. The length of the CDR3 is 15 residues. The CDR3 spells CASIGTGRATGELFF. The CDR3 DNA sequence: TGTGCCAGCATCGGGACAGGTCGAGCGACCGGGGAGCTGTTTTTT.